What follows describes a single TCR beta chain. Its antigen is not known. Germline V gives CDR1 LNHDA, CDR2 SQIVND (reference sequence). The CDR3 length is 20 residues. The ends lost 5 bases at V and 4 bases at J; junction bases unmatched: 25. The data originate from a study of shared clonotypes between healthy human individuals. Study observations and caveats: Across subsets, estimated richness was generally greater for naive than for memory populations. Non-shared clonotypes displayed generation probabilities falling below those of clonotypes present in all four donors.

The DNA input per sorted-subset replicate PCR was approximately 210 ng, corresponding to some 33,000 T cell genomes. Sequencing used immunoSEQ multiplex PCR; TCRdb keeps in-frame clones, though not all of them. The sample yields 2 million to 3 million clones, 90% to 95% seen once. Sequencing was carried out using naive CD4+ T cells sorted from blood. The subset: CD45RA+ positively selected. The V call is TRBV19, the J call TRBJ2-7; 8 nucleotides align to TRBD2. The receptor's source is a man between 18 and 35 years old in good health. The DNA of the CDR3 is TGTGCCAGTAGTTCCCAACCACCCAAGAGACTTAGCGGGAAAAGTTACGAGCAGTACTTC. Protein: CASSSQPPKRLSGKSYEQYF. Drawing the rest from reference TRBV19 and TRBJ2-7, the complete variable domain is DGGITQSPKYLFRKEGQNVTLSCEQNLNHDAMYWYRQDPGQGLRLIYYSQIVNDFQKGDIAEGYSVSREKKESFPLTVTSAQKNPTAFYLCASSSQPPKRLSGKSYEQYFGPGTRLTVT.